This TCR beta chain is drawn from a study of neurological immune-mediated disorders (dated by TCRdb to about 2019). About the study as a whole: Peripheral blood TCR-beta repertoires from HTLV-I-associated myelopathy (HAM/TSP) patients, multiple sclerosis patients and healthy controls were compared by UMI-based sequencing. Alongside PBMC samples, the set of more than 85 TCR-beta libraries contained longitudinal samples, technical triplicates, and paired CD4+ and CD8+ T-cell subsets that had been sorted. Of the roughly 71 subjects in the cohort, about 14 were HAM/TSP patients, around 35 were multiple sclerosis patients, and about 20 were healthy controls. What the work shows at the level of the full study, not this receptor alone: The highest TCR clonal expansion was observed in HAM/TSP patients, whereas the lowest was observed in MS patients, even when compared with healthy controls. No identical CDR3 amino acid sequences were found to be shared among expanded clones across subjects, suggesting that TCR-beta repertoires were private in all groups.

Unsorted PBMC libraries were generated from 2 million PBMCs stored in RNAlater at -80 °C until RNA extraction. Peripheral blood underwent Ficoll-Hypaque density gradient centrifugation to isolate PBMCs, which were then cryopreserved in liquid nitrogen. As to this clonotype: Its antigen is currently not known. It has no much larger one-base neighbor in the sample; base qualities were not kept.

Compared with germline, V lacks 0 bases and J lacks 4 bases; bases without a gene match: 4. CDR1 and CDR2 are drawn from the germline V gene: SGHTA, FQGNSA. From the cysteine up to the phenylalanine, the CDR3 has a length of 15 residues. The kept DNA is CDR3 alone, 45 bases in frame from the first base. cDNA was synthesized by template-switch 5'RACE using a primer with a 10-nucleotide random unique molecular identifier that tagged each TCR transcript. Every sequencing run yielded over 180 million TCR-beta sequences covering 15-18 subjects. Total RNA was extracted with the RNeasy kit. Using the KAPA Real-time Library Amplification kit, TCR-beta VDJ regions were amplified with primers for the TCR constant region and the 5'RACE anchor. Sample indexes and Illumina adaptors were added in a first PCR, after which library yield was increased in a second PCR. After purification with Ampure beads, the TCR product of roughly 650 bp was size-selected on a 2% E-gel SizeSelection system. Library quality was checked on a Bioanalyzer, concentration was measured with Qubit, and libraries were quantified with the Kapa Library Quantification kit before pooling. An Illumina HiSeq 2500 sequenced the libraries paired-end 2 x 150 bp. To increase sequence diversity, roughly 25-31% phiX was spiked into each library pool. On the authors' methods: Quality-filtered reads were processed with the UMI-based MiGEC pipeline, and over 80% of raw TCR sequences were removed by the MiGEC pipeline during error correction. VDJ genes were aligned to IMGT germline references, and clonotypes were defined by unique CDR3 amino acid sequence plus V-J genes. VDJtools evaluated clonal expansion, Shannon diversity and CDR3 relatedness (CalcPairwiseDistances, ClusterSamples); CLCbio workbench built phylogenetic trees. Clones with at least 8 unique UMIs were defined as expanded, with this threshold being based on coefficient-of-variation modelling across technical triplicates. The public reads were reanalyzed by TCRdb: fastp trimming at Q25, MiXCR alignment, in-frame beta chains only. Entries that share a CDR3 protein sequence are merged under the most common genes and DNA. Here the V and J calls rest on TCRdb's processing, not on the authors' analysis. The sample records tens of thousands of distinct CDR3 sequences, 10% of which are singletons. Jointly, the top ten make up approximately 7% of the sample.

Recombination joined TRBV7-2 with TRBJ1-2, and TRBD1 aligns with 8 junction nucleotides. Sequenced: PBMCs. This clonotype was obtained from a woman in her thirties with HTLV-1-associated myelopathy (HAM/TSP). CDR3 loop: CASSLAPTGGYGYTF. The DNA reads TGTGCCAGCAGCTTAGCCCCCACAGGGGGCTATGGCTACACCTTC.